These 15 T cell receptor beta chains share one sample of origin, sequenced in a study of blood T cell repertoires in COVID-19. TCRdb's copy holds only in-frame clones and misses some; the assay was immunoSEQ multiplex PCR. The profile shows about 99,000 clones, approximately 80% of them singletons. Material: peripheral blood. Receptor source: a man older than 75 with COVID-19, enrolled during active disease.

This chain joins TRBV4-1 and TRBJ2-1; 8 bases align to TRBD1. The CDR3 runs 15 residues. With 4 bases clipped from V and 2 bases from J, the junction kept 4 bases outside the gene matches. Germline CDR1 MGHRA, CDR2 YSYEKL. In nucleotides, the CDR3 is TGCGCCAGCAGCCGAGGACAGGGTGCCTACAATGAGCAGTTCTTC. As protein: CASSRGQGAYNEQFF.

The chain recombines TRBV6-5 with TRBJ2-2; D gene ambiguous. CDR3 size: 10 residues. CDR1 and CDR2 from the germline V gene are MNHEY and SVGAGI. Deletions cut 10 bases from V and 5 bases from J, with 5 bases between. CDR3: CATSTGELFF. CDR3 sequence (DNA): TGTGCCACCTCGACCGGGGAGCTGTTTTTT.

This clone was seen just once. The chain employs TRBV13 and TRBJ2-7, with D perhaps matching TRBD1 (5 bases). The CDR3 extends over 14 amino acids. V lost 5 bases to trimming and J lost 0 bases, with 11 bases between them. Per germline, CDR1 PRHDT and CDR2 FYEKMQ (reference sequence). DNA of the CDR3: TGTGCCAGCAGCCGTCGACAGTACTCCTACGAGCAGTACTTC. Its translation is CASSRRQYSYEQYF.

The rearrangement uses TRBV6-4 and TRBJ1-2; TRBD1 matches at 8 bases. Germline V gives CDR1 MRHNA, CDR2 SNTAGT. J gave up 4 bases and V 0 bases, and 4 bases lay outside the gene matches. The CDR3 runs to 15 residues. CDR3 protein: CASSDSFTGGYGYTF. CDR3 DNA sequence: TGTGCCAGCAGTGACTCTTTCACAGGGGGCTATGGCTACACCTTC.

The chain links TRBV15 to TRBJ2-7; 8 bases match TRBD1. The V and J ends lost 0 bases and 4 bases, in that order; junction bases with no gene match: 5. Germline assignment: CDR1 LNHNV and CDR2 YYDKDF (reference sequence). This CDR3 is 15 amino acids long. The CDR3 protein is CATSRDRTGMYEQYF. In DNA, the CDR3 is TGTGCCACCAGCAGAGACCGGACAGGGATGTACGAGCAGTACTTC.

The CDR3 sequence: CATSRLDNEAYEQYF. DNA for the CDR3: TGTGCCACCAGCAGATTAGACAACGAAGCCTACGAGCAGTACTTC. The chain uses TRBV15 and TRBJ2-7; D ambiguous. The CDR3 has 15 amino acids. Trimming left V 2 bases short and J 2 bases short, with 13 bases between. The V gene's germline CDR1 is LNHNV and CDR2 YYDKDF (reference sequence).

V is TRBV2 and J is TRBJ2-5; D remains unclear. Germline loops: CDR1 SNHLY, CDR2 FYNNEI. Trimming took 2 bases from V and 3 from J, leaving 4 bases between them. The CDR3 is made up of 12 amino acids. The CDR3 here is CASSELEETQYF. Here the CDR3 DNA reads TGTGCCAGCAGTGAACTAGAAGAGACCCAGTACTTC.

J is TRBJ1-6 and V is TRBV12-3 or TRBV12-4; 8 bases agree with TRBD1. The CDR3 sequence is 13 residues long. Trimming at V came to 5 bases and at J to 9 bases, leaving 3 bases not matched to a gene. CDR3 DNA sequence: TGTGCCAGCAGTCGGACAGGGAGTTCACCCCTCCACTTT. It yields the protein CASSRTGSSPLHF.

The chain employs TRBV10-1 and TRBJ2-6, with D perhaps matching TRBD1 (5 bases). The length of the CDR3 is 18 residues. The ends were cut back, 5 bases at V and 0 bases at J, with 17 bases in the middle. Germline values: CDR1 WNHNN, CDR2 SYGVQD (reference sequence). CDR3 sequence (DNA): TGCGCCAGCAGTCCTCCGGACACAATCAGCTCTGGGGCCAACGTCCTGACTTTC. Amino acid sequence: CASSPPDTISSGANVLTF.

The CDR3 coding sequence is TGTGCCAGCAGCCTGCAGGGGCAGGGTGACGAGCAGTACTTC. Its protein is CASSLQGQGDEQYF. The chain joins TRBV7-3 to TRBJ2-7, with TRBD1 as a possible D gene (6 bases). Germline V gene lookup returns CDR1 SGHTA and CDR2 FQGTGA. Trimming removed 5 bases at V and 5 bases at J, with 16 bases between. This CDR3 has 14 amino acids.

The chain recombines TRBV5-4 with TRBJ2-5; a weak D match, TRBD1 (5 bases). The CDR3 totals 14 residues. Trimming left V 4 bases short and J 0 bases short, with 10 bases between. Germline V CDR1 and CDR2: SGHNT, YYREEE (reference sequence). CDR3 nucleotides: TGTGCCAGCAGCCCACCGACAGACCAAGAGACCCAGTACTTC. This sequence encodes CASSPPTDQETQYF.

The chain employs TRBV2 and TRBJ2-2; D might be TRBD1 (6 bases). This CDR3 spans 15 amino acids. V gave up 6 bases and J gave up 4 bases, with 15 bases separating them. Germline CDR1 and CDR2: SNHLY and FYNNEI. This chain's CDR3 is CASSPRGLGTGELFF. CDR3 bases: TGTGCCAGCAGCCCCAGGGGCCTGGGCACCGGGGAGCTGTTTTTT. Using reference TRBV2 and TRBJ2-2 for the parts outside the CDR3, the full variable domain is EPEVTQTPSHQVTQMGQEVILRCVPISNHLYFYWYRQILGQKVEFLVSFYNNEISEKSEIFDDQFSVERPDGSNFTLKIRSTKLEDSAMYFCASSPRGLGTGELFFGEGSRLTVL.

In its sample, this clone was seen a few times. The J gene is TRBJ1-2, the V gene TRBV28; D possibly corresponds to TRBD1 (5 bases). Trimming removed 3 bases from V and 2 bases from J, with 13 bases in between. Germline V gene lookup returns CDR1 MDHEN and CDR2 SYDVKM. The CDR3 totals 15 residues. The CDR3 DNA follows: TGTGCCAGCAGTTTGGTCCAGGACATAAACTATGGCTACACCTTC. As protein: CASSLVQDINYGYTF.

Notes on this clone: The identical CDR3 is also encoded by other nucleotide sequences in the sample. The gene calls are TRBV30 and TRBJ2-7; 9 nucleotides match TRBD1. V lost 7 bases to trimming and J lost 6 bases; unmatched junction nucleotides: 7. This CDR3 is 12 amino acids long. Germline V gene lookup returns CDR1 GTSNPN and CDR2 SVGIG (reference sequence). CDR3 residues: CASSGQGVEQYF. In DNA form, the CDR3 reads TGTGCCTCTTCGGGACAGGGAGTCGAGCAGTACTTC. Together with reference TRBV30 and TRBJ2-7, the CDR3 gives the full variable domain: SQTIHQWPATLVQPVGSPLSLECTVEGTSNPNLYWYRQAAGRGLQLLFYSVGIGQISSEVPQNLSASRPQDRQFILSSKKLLLSDSGFYLCASSGQGVEQYFGPGTRLTVT.

This clone was detected ten times or more. The chain links TRBV27 to TRBJ2-7; D is perhaps TRBD2 (5 bases). CDR3 length: 14 residues. With 6 bases removed from V and 0 bases from J, the gap between germline ends came to 12 bases. In germline, CDR1 is MNHEY, CDR2 SMNVEV (reference sequence). The DNA of the CDR3 is TGTGCCAGCAGCCCCGCGGGTTTCTCCTACGAGCAGTACTTC. It codes for CASSPAGFSYEQYF.